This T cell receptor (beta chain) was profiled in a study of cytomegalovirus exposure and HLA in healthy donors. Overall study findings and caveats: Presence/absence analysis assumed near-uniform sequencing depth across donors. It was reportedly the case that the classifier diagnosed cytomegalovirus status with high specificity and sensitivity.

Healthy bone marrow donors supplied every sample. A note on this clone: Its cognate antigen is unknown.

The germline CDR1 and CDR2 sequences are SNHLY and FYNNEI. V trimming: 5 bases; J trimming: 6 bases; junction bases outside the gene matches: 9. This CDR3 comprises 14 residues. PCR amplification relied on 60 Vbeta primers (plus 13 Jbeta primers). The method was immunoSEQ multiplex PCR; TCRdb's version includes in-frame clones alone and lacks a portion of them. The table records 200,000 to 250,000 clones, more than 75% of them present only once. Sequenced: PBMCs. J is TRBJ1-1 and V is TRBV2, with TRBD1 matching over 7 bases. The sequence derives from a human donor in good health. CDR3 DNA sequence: TGTGCCAGCAGTCCCGACAGGGAGCCCCCTGAAGCTTTCTTT. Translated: CASSPDREPPEAFF.